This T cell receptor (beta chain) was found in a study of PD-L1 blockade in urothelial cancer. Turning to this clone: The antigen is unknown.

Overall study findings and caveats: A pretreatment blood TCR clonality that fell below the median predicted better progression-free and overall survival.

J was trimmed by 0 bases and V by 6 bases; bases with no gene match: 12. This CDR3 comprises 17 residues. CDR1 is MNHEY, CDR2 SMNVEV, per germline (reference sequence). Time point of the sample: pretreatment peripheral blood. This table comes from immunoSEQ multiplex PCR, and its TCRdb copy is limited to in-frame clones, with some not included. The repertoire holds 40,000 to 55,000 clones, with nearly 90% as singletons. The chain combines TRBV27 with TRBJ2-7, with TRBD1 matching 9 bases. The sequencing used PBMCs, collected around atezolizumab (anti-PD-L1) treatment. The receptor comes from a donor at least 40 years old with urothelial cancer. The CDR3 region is CASSPGQGSLGSYEQYF. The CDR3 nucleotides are TGTGCCAGCAGCCCGGGACAGGGAAGTCTGGGCTCCTACGAGCAGTACTTC.